Reported below is one T cell receptor (beta chain). This clonotype appeared many times. This clone's antigen is unknown. Per-nucleotide qualities are absent, and no much larger clonotype sits a single base away. From its cysteine to its phenylalanine, the CDR3 spans 14 amino acids. Of all the DNA, just the CDR3 is kept, 42 bases in frame from base 1. V is shortened by 7 bases, J by 4 bases, and the region joining them spans 13 bases. Via the germline V gene, CDR1 is SGHVS and CDR2 FQNEAQ. TCRdb records Illumina HiSeq 1500 as the sequencer. TCRdb trimmed the raw reads at Q25, called clones with MiXCR and kept productive beta chains. Under each unique CDR3 protein, matching rows form one entry showing the most common genes and DNA. The sample includes about 830,000 distinct CDR3 sequences, with approximately 29% observed a single time. Approximately 13% of the sample is in the top ten clones. The data belong to a study of T cell repertoires in cytomegalovirus infection (dated by TCRdb to about 2019). Concerning the study at large: Alongside well-studied HLA-B-restricted epitopes, the peptide stimulations were aimed at recently identified HLA-C-restricted CMV epitopes, whose presentation resists viral immunomodulation. The HLA type of each donor mattered for the analysis, because public TCR beta signatures pointed to carriage of CMV infection along with the matching HLA type.

This specimen's treatment or condition label, interpreted: in vitro stimulation with specific CMV peptide epitopes to enrich CMV-specific T cells. Results and caveats for the whole study, not just this receptor: The ex vivo response was dominated by HLA-C-restricted CMV-specific TCR beta clonotypes, which also provided the single most frequent clonotype in two of eight donors. In both this cohort and an independent roughly 400-donor cohort, the cumulative frequency of public TCR beta family members distinguished carriers of CMV infection plus the relevant HLA type.

The chain is assembled from TRBV7-8 and TRBJ2-2, with no reliable assignment of the D segment. The starting material was cultured CD8+ T cells from PBMCs, obtained from culture after CMV antigen stimulation. This TCR came from a human donor in good health (CMV status not recorded). Some clones in this sample may be carry-over from other donors' samples. In nucleotide form, the sequence is TGTGCCAGCATGGTGACCCACTCCACCGGGGAGCTGTTTTTT. Its product reads: CASMVTHSTGELFF. Reference TRBV7-8 and TRBJ2-2 proteins supply the regions before and after the CDR3; the full variable domain is: GAGVSQSPRYKVAKRGQDVALRCDPISGHVSLFWYQQALGQGPEFLTYFQNEAQLDKSGLPSDRFFAERPEGSVSTLKIQRTQQEDSAVYLCASMVTHSTGELFFGEGSRLTVL.